This is a list of T cell receptor beta chains from one sample in a study of shared clonotypes between healthy human individuals. TCRdb's table, derived via immunoSEQ multiplex PCR, lists solely in-frame clones and lacks some. The sample lists over 2 million clones, approximately 94% seen once, with around 1.1% in the top ten. The material sequenced was naive CD8+ T cells sorted from blood. The receptors stem from a man younger than 35 in good health. The CDR3 runs from the conserved cysteine through the conserved F or W. A D gene is named only where the DNA matches it firmly. Clone size is given for some rows only: seen once, a few or many times, or a class if the clone is expanded.

TGTGCCACCGGGGACAGGGGGATCTACGAGCAGTACTTC,CATGDRGIYEQYF,TRBD1,TRBJ2-7,TRBV2,NA
TGTGCCAGCAGCTTGTACCGGGGGGGCTTAACAGATACGCAGTATTTT,CASSLYRGGLTDTQYF,TRBD2,TRBJ2-3,TRBV7-9,once
TGTGCCAGCAGCTTAGGGGAGAATCAGCCCCAGCATTTT,CASSLGENQPQHF,NA,TRBJ1-5,TRBV7-6,NA
TGTGCCAGCAGTTACTCCGGCGGGGAGACTTACTACGAGCAGTACTTC,CASSYSGGETYYEQYF,NA,TRBJ2-7,TRBV6-5,NA
TGCGCCAGCAGCCAAGAGACAGGGGAATACACTGAAGCTTTCTTT,CASSQETGEYTEAFF,TRBD1,TRBJ1-1,TRBV4-1,NA
TGCGCCAGCAGCCGCGGACTAGAGTACGAGCAGTACTTC,CASSRGLEYEQYF,TRBD2,TRBJ2-7,TRBV4-3,NA
TGCGCCAGCAGCCACCTCCTTGGACAGTATACCGGGGAGCTGTTTTTT,CASSHLLGQYTGELFF,NA,TRBJ2-2,TRBV4-1,NA
TGTGCCAGCAGCGGGGACAGCCAAGAGACCCAGTACTTC,CASSGDSQETQYF,TRBD1,TRBJ2-5,TRBV9,NA
TGTGCCAGCAGTTATCAGGGGTCCTCCTACGAGCAGTACTTC,CASSYQGSSYEQYF,NA,TRBJ2-7,TRBV6-5,NA
TGTGCCACCTCCGCTAGCGGGAGCGCAGATACGCAGTATTTT,CATSASGSADTQYF,TRBD2,TRBJ2-3,TRBV7-9,NA
TGTGCCAGTAGTAGGGGACAGGGCAATCAGCCCCAGCATTTT,CASSRGQGNQPQHF,TRBD1,TRBJ1-5,TRBV19,NA
TGTGCCAGCAGCAGGGGGGACACCTATGGCTACACCTTC,CASSRGDTYGYTF,NA,TRBJ1-2,TRBV11-1,NA
TGTGCCAGCAGCTTAGGAAGGGGGAATGAGCAGTTCTTC,CASSLGRGNEQFF,NA,TRBJ2-1,TRBV13,NA
TGTGCCAGCAGTGAATGGGCAGGTTCCCCCCCTAACTATGGCTACACCTTC,CASSEWAGSPPNYGYTF,NA,TRBJ1-2,TRBV6-1,NA
TGCGCCAGCAGCCAGGCCGGGAATGAGCAGTTCTTC,CASSQAGNEQFF,NA,TRBJ2-1,TRBV4-1,NA
TGTGCCAGCAGTCGACACGACGGGGAGCTGTTTTTT,CASSRHDGELFF,NA,TRBJ2-2,TRBV27,NA
TGTGCCAGCAGCACCACAGGGTTCAATCAGCCCCAGCATTTT,CASSTTGFNQPQHF,NA,TRBJ1-5,TRBV27,NA
TGTGCCAGCAGCTTGCCGGACTCTCGGGAGCAGTACTTC,CASSLPDSREQYF,NA,TRBJ2-7,TRBV5-4,NA
TGTGCCAGCAGCTCCCTCACGGGAGCCACCGGGGAGCTGTTTTTT,CASSSLTGATGELFF,NA,TRBJ2-2,TRBV7-8,NA
TGTGCCAGCTCCTTGGACAGTTTCCAGCAGTACTTC,CASSLDSFQQYF,NA,TRBJ2-7,TRBV6-6,NA
TGTGCCAGCAGTGTGGCAACGGGCGGGGCCGCGCTTACCGGCGAGCAGTACTTC,CASSVATGGAALTGEQYF,NA,TRBJ2-7,TRBV2,NA
TGTGCCAGCAGCTTAGAGAGTCAGCCCTTGCATTTT,CASSLESQPLHF,NA,TRBJ1-5,TRBV7-9,NA
TGTGCCACCAGCAGAGACGACCTAGCGGGAGTCTTCAATGAGCAGTTCTTC,CATSRDDLAGVFNEQFF,TRBD2,TRBJ2-1,TRBV15,NA
TGTGCCAGCAGTGAGGTAGCGGGAGGGGAGGAGACCCAGTACTTC,CASSEVAGGEETQYF,TRBD2,TRBJ2-5,TRBV2,NA
TGTGCCAGCTCACCATGGGCGGGAGAGGGGACTTACGAGCAGTACTTC,CASSPWAGEGTYEQYF,TRBD2,TRBJ2-7,TRBV18,NA
TGTGCCAGCAGTTTGACGACAGGAGCTTACGAGCAGTACTTC,CASSLTTGAYEQYF,NA,TRBJ2-7,TRBV28,NA
TGTGCCAGCAGCTTACCCTCGACAGGGCACATTCAGTACTTC,CASSLPSTGHIQYF,TRBD1,TRBJ2-4,TRBV7-9,NA
TGTGCCAGCAGCTTAGCACGGGATGGCGGCTATGGCTACACCTTC,CASSLARDGGYGYTF,NA,TRBJ1-2,TRBV11-2,once
TGTGCCAGCTCATTACAGGGGAGCGACTACGAGCAGTACTTC,CASSLQGSDYEQYF,TRBD1,TRBJ2-7,TRBV18,NA
TGTGCCAGCAGTTGGACAGGACTCACAGATACGCAGTATTTT,CASSWTGLTDTQYF,TRBD1,TRBJ2-3,TRBV6-5,NA
TGTGCCAGCAGCTTAGCAAACAATGAGCAGTTCTTC,CASSLANNEQFF,NA,TRBJ2-1,TRBV7-6,NA
TGTGCCAGCAGTTTATATCCAGATGGCTATGGCTACACCTTC,CASSLYPDGYGYTF,NA,TRBJ1-2,TRBV28,NA
TGTGCCAGCAGTGATCGGGTAGGGCCGACTGGCTACACCTTC,CASSDRVGPTGYTF,NA,TRBJ1-2,TRBV25-1,NA
TGTGCCAGCAGTTACTCGTCAGGGGTAGGCACCGGGGAGCTGTTTTTT,CASSYSSGVGTGELFF,NA,TRBJ2-2,TRBV6-5,NA
TGTGCCAGCAGCGCTAGTAGCCAAGAGACCCAGTACTTC,CASSASSQETQYF,NA,TRBJ2-5,TRBV9,NA
TGCGCCAGCAGCCAAGATCACGGGGGGGCTAGCTACGAGCAGTACTTC,CASSQDHGGASYEQYF,TRBD2,TRBJ2-7,TRBV4-1,NA
TGTGCCATCAGTGCCTCGGGGGGGCTATACGAGCAGTACTTC,CAISASGGLYEQYF,TRBD2,TRBJ2-7,TRBV10-3,NA
TGTGCCAGCAGCCCTACAGGGGCCGGGGTAGCTTTCTTT,CASSPTGAGVAFF,TRBD1,TRBJ1-1,TRBV7-9,NA
TGCGCCAGCAGCTTCGAGAGGGGCCATTTCAACACTGAAGCTTTCTTT,CASSFERGHFNTEAFF,NA,TRBJ1-1,TRBV5-1,once
TGTGCCAGCAGTCCCGGACAGGGGATGCCCAGAGAGACCCAGTACTTC,CASSPGQGMPRETQYF,TRBD1,TRBJ2-5,TRBV27,once
TGTGCCAGCAGCTTAACGGTAGCGGGGGGTTACAATGAGCAGTTCTTC,CASSLTVAGGYNEQFF,TRBD2,TRBJ2-1,TRBV11-2,once
TGTGCCAGCGCTTCGGCCCCCTACGAGCAGTACTTC,CASASAPYEQYF,NA,TRBJ2-7,TRBV27,NA
TGTGCCAGTAGTACCACAGATACGCAGTATTTT,CASSTTDTQYF,NA,TRBJ2-3,TRBV19,NA
TGTGCCAGCAGTTTAGGGGCAGGCTATGGCTACACCTTC,CASSLGAGYGYTF,NA,TRBJ1-2,TRBV27,NA
TGTGCCAGTAGTAAATATGGAGGACAGGGTGCCTACAATGAGCAGTTCTTC,CASSKYGGQGAYNEQFF,TRBD1,TRBJ2-1,TRBV19,NA
TGTGCCAGCAGCTCCCCAGACGGGACAGTCGGACTAGCCAAAAACATTCAGTACTTC,CASSSPDGTVGLAKNIQYF,TRBD1,TRBJ2-4,TRBV7-3,NA
TGTGCCAGCAGTGAAACTAAGGGGGCCATATACGAGCAGTACTTC,CASSETKGAIYEQYF,TRBD1,TRBJ2-7,TRBV6-1,NA
TGTGCCAGCAGCTCACAGGGGGCCGGGCAGCCCCAGCATTTT,CASSSQGAGQPQHF,TRBD1,TRBJ1-5,TRBV11-2,NA
TGTGCCTGCTCCCGGGACAGCTTGAGCACAGATACGCAGTATTTT,CACSRDSLSTDTQYF,TRBD1,TRBJ2-3,TRBV30,NA
TGTGCCAGCAGCTTAGAAGCGGGGGCATACAATGAGCAGTTCTTC,CASSLEAGAYNEQFF,TRBD2,TRBJ2-1,TRBV11-2,NA
TGTGCCAGCAGCGCCGGGAACAGCCCCTACGAGCAGTACTTC,CASSAGNSPYEQYF,NA,TRBJ2-7,TRBV9,NA
TGTGCCAGCAGCGTAGGAGTGGATGGTCTCGAGCAGTACTTC,CASSVGVDGLEQYF,NA,TRBJ2-7,TRBV9,NA
TGCAGCGTCGTGGAGGCGGGAGCCTACGAGCAGTACTTC,CSVVEAGAYEQYF,TRBD2,TRBJ2-7,TRBV29-1,NA
TGTGCCAGCAGTCCCCAGGGTTACGAGCAGTACTTC,CASSPQGYEQYF,NA,TRBJ2-7,TRBV5-6,NA
TGCGCCAGCAGTTCGGCCGCATGGGACAGGGTGGATGAAAAACTGTTTTTT,CASSSAAWDRVDEKLFF,TRBD1,TRBJ1-4,TRBV5-1,NA
TGTGCCAGCAGCTTCTACGAGACGCAAGAGACCCAGTACTTC,CASSFYETQETQYF,NA,TRBJ2-5,TRBV5-6,NA
TGCAGCGGGTGCTTAGAAAGCACAGATACGCAGTATTTT,CSGCLESTDTQYF,NA,TRBJ2-3,TRBV29-1,NA
TGTGCCAGCAGTGAATCCCCAGCAGGGGGTAATCAGCCCCAGCATTTT,CASSESPAGGNQPQHF,TRBD1,TRBJ1-5,TRBV6-1,NA
TGTGCCAGCAGCCCGCTCTCTGGAAACACCATATATTTT,CASSPLSGNTIYF,NA,TRBJ1-3,TRBV9,NA
TGTGCCAGCAGCGTAGACGGGACTGGGGCCAACGTCCTGACTTTC,CASSVDGTGANVLTF,NA,TRBJ2-6,TRBV9,NA